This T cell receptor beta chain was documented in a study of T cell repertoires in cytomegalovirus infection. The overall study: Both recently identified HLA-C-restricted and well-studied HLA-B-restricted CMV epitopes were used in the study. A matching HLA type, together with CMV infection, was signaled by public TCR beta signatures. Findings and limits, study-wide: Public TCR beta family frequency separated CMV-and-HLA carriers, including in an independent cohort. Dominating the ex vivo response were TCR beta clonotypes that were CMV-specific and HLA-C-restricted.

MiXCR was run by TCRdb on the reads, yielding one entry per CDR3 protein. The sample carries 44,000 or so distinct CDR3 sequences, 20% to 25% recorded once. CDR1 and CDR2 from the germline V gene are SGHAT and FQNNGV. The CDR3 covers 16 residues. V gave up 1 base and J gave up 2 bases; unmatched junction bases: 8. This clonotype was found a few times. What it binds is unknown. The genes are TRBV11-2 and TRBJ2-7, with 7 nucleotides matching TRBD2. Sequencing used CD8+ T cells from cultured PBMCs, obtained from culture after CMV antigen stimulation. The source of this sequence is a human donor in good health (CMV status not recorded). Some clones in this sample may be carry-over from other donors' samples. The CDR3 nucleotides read TGTGCCAGCAGCTTAGGGGGGGGGACCTCGACCTACGAGCAGTACTTC. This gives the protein CASSLGGGTSTYEQYF. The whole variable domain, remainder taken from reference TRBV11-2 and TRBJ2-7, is EAGVAQSPRYKIIEKRQSVAFWCNPISGHATLYWYQQILGQGPKLLIQFQNNGVVDDSQLPKDRFSAERLKGVDSTLKIQPAKLEDSAVYLCASSLGGGTSTYEQYFGPGTRLTVT.